The 29 T cell receptor beta chains given below trace back to one sample, sequenced in a study of T-cell reconstitution after alpha-beta-depleted transplantation in children. Researchers prepared the TCRbeta library using unique molecular identifiers, the study reports. TCRdb re-called the PCR reads with MiXCR, one entry per CDR3 protein. This sample yields more than 150,000 distinct CDR3 sequences, of which roughly 15% are seen a single time; 13% belongs to the top ten. Specimen: PBMCs from the stem cell graft donor, collected from the stem cell graft. All receptors come from a human donor who donated a stem cell graft to a child with acute lymphoblastic leukemia.

V gene TRBV7-2 combines with J gene TRBJ2-2; D remains ambiguous. V was shortened by 1 base and J by 5 bases, with 11 bases between the two germline ends. CDR3 size: 15 residues. Looked up from germline, CDR1 is SGHTA and CDR2 is FQGNSA. The DNA for the CDR3 is TGTGCCAGCAGCTTAGATCTAGTGAGGACCGGGGAGCTGTTTTTT. It translates to CASSLDLVRTGELFF.

Many counts were recorded for this clonotype. The V call is TRBV20-1, the J call TRBJ2-7; D gene unclear. CDR3 length equals 12 residues. CDR1 and CDR2 (germline): DFQATT, SNEGSKA (reference sequence). The V gene lost 3 bases and the J gene lost 7 bases, with 13 bases spanning the gap. The CDR3 loop is CSASLLTVEQYF. The CDR3 DNA sequence: TGCAGTGCTAGTCTCTTAACGGTGGAGCAGTACTTC.

In its sample, this clonotype was seen many times. The chain has TRBV29-1 and TRBJ2-1; D call uncertain. V dropped 4 bases and J dropped 4 bases, with 14 bases sitting between them. The CDR3 spans 14 residues. Germline CDR1 SQVTM, CDR2 ANQGSEA. CDR3 amino acids: CSVVGQFRYNEQFF. The CDR3 DNA sequence: TGCAGCGTTGTGGGTCAGTTTAGATACAATGAGCAGTTCTTC.

This clonotype came up many times. The V gene is TRBV28, the J gene TRBJ2-3, with TRBD1 matching over 8 bases. Trimming took 6 bases from V and 5 from J; bases not matched to a gene: 13. This CDR3 contains 16 residues. Per germline, CDR1 MDHEN and CDR2 SYDVKM. The CDR3 DNA sequence: TGTGCCAGCAGCCATCACGCAGGGGGCGCAAAAGATACGCAGTATTTT. The encoded protein is CASSHHAGGAKDTQYF.

The rearrangement uses TRBV5-5 and TRBJ2-7; no firm D call. CDR1 is SGHKS, CDR2 YYEKEE, per germline (reference sequence). V lost 2 bases and J lost 0, with 9 bases in between. The CDR3 totals 14 residues. This CDR3 is CASSFATLSYEQYF. CDR3 in DNA: TGTGCCAGCAGCTTCGCGACTCTCTCCTACGAGCAGTACTTC.

This clonotype has only a few counts. This chain uses TRBV29-1 with TRBJ2-2, with a weak D call TRBD2 (5 bases). This CDR3 is built from 12 residues. Germline V CDR1 and CDR2: SQVTM, ANQGSEA. The V and J ends lost 7 bases and 6 bases respectively, with 12 bases between them. The CDR3 region has the DNA TGCAGCGCCGCAGGACTGGCCGGGGAGCTGTTTTTT. This codes for CSAAGLAGELFF.

The CDR3 coding sequence is TGTGCCATCAGTGAGACCTATAATACCCAGTACTTC. It is translated as CAISETYNTQYF. The chain combines TRBV10-3 with TRBJ2-5; the D is unclear. This CDR3 is built from 12 residues. The V end was cut by 2 bases, the J end by 8 bases, with 9 bases between. Looked up from germline, CDR1 is ENHRY and CDR2 is SYGVKD.

The chain has TRBV29-1 and TRBJ2-2, with 12 bases that match TRBD2. This CDR3 has 17 amino acids. Germline V gene lookup returns CDR1 SQVTM and CDR2 ANQGSEA. V shed 4 bases and J 0 bases; nucleotides not matched to a gene: 6. CDR3 sequence reads: CSVAGRLAGANTGELFF. CDR3 bases: TGCAGCGTTGCGGGCCGACTAGCGGGGGCGAACACCGGGGAGCTGTTTTTT.

Turning to this clonotype: The CDR3 does not close with the conserved phenylalanine or tryptophan, likely indicating a read error. This chain connects TRBV20-1 to TRBJ2-3, with 11 bases aligning to TRBD1. V shed 2 bases and J 10 bases; nucleotides not matched to a gene: 11. The CDR3 covers 15 residues. Germline CDR1 is DFQATT and CDR2 is SNEGSKA (reference sequence). CDR3 protein: CSARPGQGARYSQYL. As DNA, the CDR3 is TGCAGTGCTAGACCCGGACAGGGGGCACGCTACTCGCAGTATTTG.

This clonotype was seen ten or more times. The chain combines TRBV20-1 with TRBJ2-1; TRBD2 agrees at 12 bases. This CDR3 has 13 residues. The V and J ends lost 8 bases and 7 bases, in that order; junction bases with no gene match: 6. Germline V gene data show CDR1 as DFQATT and CDR2 as SNEGSKA (reference sequence). This chain's CDR3 is CSKTSGSRNEQFF. For the CDR3, the DNA is TGCAGTAAGACTAGCGGGAGTAGGAATGAGCAGTTCTTC.

This clonotype was found many times. The chain carries TRBV5-1 and TRBJ2-7, with no clear D. In germline, CDR1 is SGHRS, CDR2 YFSETQ. V was clipped by 0 bases and J by 8 bases, with 12 bases between them. This CDR3 spans 13 amino acids. The CDR3 loop is CASSLDPVRKQYF. The DNA of the CDR3 is TGCGCCAGCAGCTTGGATCCTGTACGAAAGCAGTACTTC.

This clonotype was detected ten times or more. The gene calls are TRBV12-3 or TRBV12-4 and TRBJ1-2, with D uncertain. The CDR3 runs to 13 residues. The V and J ends lost 3 bases and 9 bases respectively, with 14 bases between them. The CDR3 nucleotides read TGTGCCAGCAGTTTTGGGCAGCATGGGAGCTACACCTTC. Encoded protein: CASSFGQHGSYTF.

This clonotype was observed many times. The V gene is TRBV20-1, the J gene TRBJ2-3; perhaps TRBD2 as D (5 bases). Germline values: CDR1 DFQATT, CDR2 SNEGSKA (reference sequence). The CDR3 is 14 amino acids. V gave up 4 bases and J gave up 5 bases, with 16 bases separating them. The CDR3 nucleotides are TGCAGTGCTATAGCCATGGACTCCGAAGATACGCAGTATTTT. Translating it yields CSAIAMDSEDTQYF.

In its sample, this clonotype was seen a few times. The chain combines TRBV10-2 with TRBJ1-2; TRBD1 is a possible D gene (5 bases). The CDR3 totals 15 residues. CDR1 and CDR2 (germline): WSHSY, SAAADI. The V end lost 5 bases, the J end lost 8 bases, and 21 bases lay between the germline ends. This chain's CDR3 is CASSPTWGTNGGYTF. The DNA for the CDR3 is TGCGCCAGCAGTCCAACGTGGGGCACTAACGGGGGCTACACCTTC.

This clonotype was counted many times. This chain links TRBV20-1 with TRBJ1-1; no clear D. V lost 4 bases, J lost 1 base, and 22 bases lay in between. The CDR3 is made up of 17 amino acids. Germline V gene sequence: CDR1 DFQATT, CDR2 SNEGSKA (reference sequence). CDR3 sequence: CSATEETQRLPNTEAFF. In DNA, the CDR3 is TGCAGTGCTACCGAAGAAACACAGCGCCTACCGAACACTGAAGCTTTCTTT.

The rearrangement uses TRBV5-1 and TRBJ1-2, with 7 nucleotides matching TRBD1. V lost 0 bases to trimming and J lost 3 bases; unmatched junction nucleotides: 2. The CDR3 loop spans 14 amino acids. The V gene's germline CDR1 is SGHRS and CDR2 YFSETQ. This chain's CDR3 is CASSLDTGDYGYTF. The DNA of the CDR3 is TGCGCCAGCAGCTTGGATACAGGGGACTATGGCTACACCTTC.

CDR3 DNA: TGTGCCAGCAGCTTGGAGGGTCGTACGACGGGGCGAACTAATGAAAAACTGTTTTTT. It encodes CASSLEGRTTGRTNEKLFF. The genes are TRBV5-4 and TRBJ1-4; D possibly corresponds to TRBD1 (5 bases). The V end was cut by 0 bases, the J end by 1 base, with 19 bases between. This CDR3 has 19 residues. CDR1 is SGHNT, CDR2 YYREEE, per germline (reference sequence).

Comment on this clonotype: Being one base from a much bigger clone, this may be a read error. V gene TRBV5-1 combines with J gene TRBJ2-7; 12 nucleotides align to TRBD2. V lost 3 bases to trimming and J lost 6 bases; unmatched junction nucleotides: 19. This CDR3 contains 19 residues. Germline V lookup: CDR1 SGHRS, CDR2 YFSETQ. The CDR3 loop reads CASSSGSGTSGPIGCEQYF. Written as DNA, the CDR3 is TGCGCCAGCAGCTCGGGATCCGGGACTAGCGGGCCAATAGGCTGCGAGCAGTACTTC.

Ten or more counts support this clonotype. The gene calls are TRBV6-1 and TRBJ1-3; possible D gene TRBD1, 5 bases. Germline CDR1 is MNHNS and CDR2 is SASEGT. V dropped 8 bases and J dropped 0 bases, with 17 bases sitting between them. This CDR3 is built from 16 residues. The DNA for the CDR3 is TGTGCCAGCGCGGACCTACTACAGGACTCTGGAAACACCATATATTTT. It translates to CASADLLQDSGNTIYF.

Regarding this clonotype: With a much larger clone just one base away, this may be a read error. This chain connects TRBV20-1 to TRBJ1-6; 9 bases align to TRBD1. The CDR3 contains 15 residues. Germline V lookup: CDR1 DFQATT, CDR2 SNEGSKA (reference sequence). J gave up 8 bases and V 5 bases, and 10 bases lay outside the gene matches. The CDR3 protein is CSARQGVAGHSPLHF. The CDR3 bases are TGCAGTGCTCGACAGGGGGTGGCGGGGCATTCACCCCTCCACTTT.

The sample holds a few counts of this clonotype. This rearrangement joins TRBV20-1 to TRBJ1-6, with 7 positions matching TRBD1. The CDR3 length is 19 residues. Germline CDR1 and CDR2: DFQATT and SNEGSKA (reference sequence). J gave up 0 bases and V 5 bases, and 16 bases lay outside the gene matches. The CDR3 loop reads CSAATTGDPPSSYNSPLHF. The CDR3 DNA reads as TGCAGTGCTGCCACAACAGGGGACCCTCCGAGCTCCTATAATTCACCCCTCCACTTT.

This clonotype was counted ten times or more. The chain recombines TRBV7-9 with TRBJ2-1, with D hard to call. V shed 5 bases and J shed 3 bases, with 14 bases lying between them. CDR1 SEHNR and CDR2 FQNEAQ come from the germline V gene (reference sequence). CDR3 length equals 15 residues. Here the CDR3 DNA reads TGTGCCAGCAGCCCCCGGGCGGAAGGCTACAATGAGCAGTTCTTC. Translated: CASSPRAEGYNEQFF.

This clonotype was seen at least ten times. The chain carries TRBV5-1 and TRBJ2-4, with TRBD2 matching 9 bases. Germline CDR1 SGHRS, CDR2 YFSETQ. The CDR3 is made up of 15 amino acids. Trimming at V came to 0 bases and at J to 6 bases, leaving 4 bases not matched to a gene. The chain's CDR3 is CASSLVPSGTNIQYF. The CDR3 DNA sequence: TGCGCCAGCAGCTTGGTTCCTAGCGGGACAAACATTCAGTACTTC.

This clonotype was counted many times. This chain uses TRBV6-5 with TRBJ1-1; D unresolved. There are 14 residues in the CDR3. Germline CDR1 and CDR2: MNHEY and SVGAGI. V was trimmed by 0 bases and J by 5 bases, leaving 10 bases between them. The CDR3 DNA follows: TGTGCCAGCAGTTACTCGACAAGACAAACTGAAGCTTTCTTT. The encoded protein is CASSYSTRQTEAFF.

Ten or more counts support this clonotype. The rearrangement uses TRBV5-1 and TRBJ2-7; D may be TRBD1 (6 bases). CDR1 and CDR2 (germline): SGHRS, YFSETQ. Trimming took off 2 bases at V and 3 bases at J, with 9 bases between the two ends. CDR3 length equals 13 residues. The CDR3 sequence is CASSFDRRYEQYF. In DNA form, the CDR3 reads TGCGCCAGCAGCTTTGACAGGCGCTACGAGCAGTACTTC.

This clonotype was seen ten or more times. The chain is built from TRBV7-9 and TRBJ2-5, with D uncertain. Between the trimmed V and J ends, which lost 1 base and 5 bases, there was a span of 8 bases. The CDR3 covers 13 residues. Germline V gene sequence: CDR1 SEHNR, CDR2 FQNEAQ (reference sequence). The CDR3 spells CASSLDLIETQYF. CDR3 nucleotide sequence: TGTGCCAGCAGCTTAGATCTTATTGAGACCCAGTACTTC.

This clonotype has only a few counts. The chain recombines TRBV14 with TRBJ2-3; TRBD1 or TRBD2 may be the D gene (5 bases each). Germline CDR1 is SGHDN and CDR2 is FVKESK. Trimming cost V 0 bases and J 7 bases, with 20 bases left between them. This CDR3 is built from 17 residues. CDR3 coding DNA: TGTGCCAGCAGCCAAGAAGTCGGGGACGGGAACAGGAATACGCAGTATTTT. Its translation: CASSQEVGDGNRNTQYF.

The chain carries TRBV5-1 and TRBJ2-1, with 8 bases that match TRBD2. CDR1 and CDR2 from the germline V gene are SGHRS and YFSETQ. This CDR3 has 14 residues. V lost 4 bases to trimming and J lost 6 bases; unmatched junction nucleotides: 6. CDR3 sequence: CASSTGGPSNEQFF. In DNA, the CDR3 is TGCGCCAGCAGCACGGGAGGGCCGAGCAATGAGCAGTTCTTC.

V and J are TRBV11-3 and TRBJ2-1; possible D gene TRBD2, 6 bases. Germline values: CDR1 SGHNT, CDR2 YENEEA. Trimming pared 1 base from V and 5 bases from J, leaving 18 bases between. The CDR3 has 17 residues. In DNA, the CDR3 is TGTGCCAGCAGCTTAGGAGGCGGGAACTCAGTAGACAATGAGCAGTTCTTC. Its translation is CASSLGGGNSVDNEQFF.